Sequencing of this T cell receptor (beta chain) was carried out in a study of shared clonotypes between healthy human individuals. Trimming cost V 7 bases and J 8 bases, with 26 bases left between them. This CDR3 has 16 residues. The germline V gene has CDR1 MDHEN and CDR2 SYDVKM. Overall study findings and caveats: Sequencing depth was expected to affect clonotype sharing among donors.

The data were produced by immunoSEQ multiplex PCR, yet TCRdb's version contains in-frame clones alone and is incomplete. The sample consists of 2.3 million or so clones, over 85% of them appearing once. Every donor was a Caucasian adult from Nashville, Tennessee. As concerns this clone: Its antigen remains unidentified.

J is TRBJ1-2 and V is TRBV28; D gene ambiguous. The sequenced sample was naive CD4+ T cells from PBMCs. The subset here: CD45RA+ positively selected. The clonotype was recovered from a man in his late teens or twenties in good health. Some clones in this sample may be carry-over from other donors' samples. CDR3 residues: CASTPFTTAHSAGYTF. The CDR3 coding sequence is TGTGCCAGCACCCCCTTCACGACCGCCCATTCTGCGGGCTACACCTTC.